The rows below give T cell receptor beta chains drawn from one sample of a study of blood T cell repertoires in COVID-19. Sequenced by immunoSEQ multiplex PCR; TCRdb stores in-frame clones only, minus some. The data show some 88,000 clones, roughly 77% seen once. Sequencing used peripheral blood. The receptors originated from a human donor in a cohort sampled during active COVID-19. The CDR3 runs from the conserved cysteine through the conserved F or W. The order of the fields is clone size, J gene, CDR3 length, V gene, D gene, CDR3 protein, CDR3 DNA. A D gene is named only where the DNA matches it firmly. Rows may omit the clone size; those that give it use once, few, many or a size class.

few	TRBJ1-5	15	TRBV19	.	CASSTGGQYNQPQHF	TGTGCCAGTAGTACGGGAGGACAGTACAATCAGCCCCAGCATTTT
many	TRBJ2-1	14	TRBV19	.	CASVAGSVSNEQFF	TGTGCCAGTGTGGCCGGGTCCGTCTCGAATGAGCAGTTCTTC
.	TRBJ1-2	17	TRBV3-1/TRBV3-2	.	CASSQDSDSVMDYGYTF	TGTGCCAGCAGCCAAGATTCGGACTCCGTCATGGACTATGGCTACACCTTC
.	TRBJ2-3	17	TRBV18	TRBD1	CASARQPGRGRPDTQYF	TGTGCCAGCGCCAGGCAGCCGGGCAGGGGGCGCCCAGATACGCAGTATTTT
.	TRBJ2-2	15	TRBV5-5	.	CASSLQALNTGELFF	TGTGCCAGCAGCTTGCAGGCCCTTAACACCGGGGAGCTGTTTTTT
.	TRBJ2-7	15	TRBV5-5	.	CASSLRTVELYEQYF	TGTGCCAGCAGCTTAAGGACAGTAGAACTCTACGAGCAGTACTTC
.	TRBJ1-5	17	TRBV19	TRBD1	CASSMIRQGSYNQPQHF	TGTGCCAGTAGTATGATCCGACAGGGGTCGTATAATCAGCCCCAGCATTTT
.	TRBJ2-5	12	TRBV6-1	.	CASSDPYETQYF	TGTGCCAGCAGTGATCCGTATGAGACCCAGTACTTC
once	TRBJ1-5	14	TRBV4-1	.	CASSQGSDNQPQHF	TGCGCCAGCAGCCAAGGGTCAGACAATCAGCCCCAGCATTTT
once	TRBJ1-1	16	TRBV28	.	CASSSHGTLMNTEAFF	TGTGCCAGCAGTTCCCACGGGACACTAATGAACACTGAAGCTTTCTTT
.	TRBJ2-7	15	TRBV6-5	.	CASSRDTQAGYEQYF	TGTGCCAGCAGCCGGGACACCCAAGCTGGGTACGAGCAGTACTTC
.	TRBJ2-7	15	TRBV6-5	TRBD2	CASTTTSGGGYEQYF	TGTGCCAGCACGACGACTAGCGGGGGCGGGTACGAGCAGTACTTC
.	TRBJ2-4	15	TRBV20-1	.	CSASARGPDKNIQYF	TGCAGTGCTAGTGCGCGGGGGCCGGACAAAAACATTCAGTACTTC
.	TRBJ2-2	16	TRBV27	TRBD2	CASSLPSGRHTGELFF	TGTGCCAGCAGTTTACCTAGCGGGAGGCACACCGGGGAGCTGTTTTTT
.	TRBJ2-2	16	TRBV7-9	TRBD2	CANNNPLAGDTGELFF	TGTGCCAACAACAACCCACTAGCGGGAGACACCGGGGAGCTGTTTTTT
.	TRBJ1-2	14	TRBV5-4	.	CASSDPSTNYGYTF	TGTGCCAGCAGCGATCCGAGCACTAACTATGGCTACACCTTC
.	TRBJ2-1	15	TRBV3-1/TRBV3-2	TRBD2	CASSQDLAGAGEQFF	TGTGCCAGCAGCCAAGATCTAGCGGGGGCGGGGGAGCAGTTCTTC
.	TRBJ1-2	14	TRBV7-3	.	CASSLGQGNYGYTF	TGTGCCAGCAGCTTAGGTCAGGGGAACTATGGCTACACCTTC
.	TRBJ2-1	18	TRBV19	TRBD2	CASSIRASGEGSYNEQFF	TGTGCCAGTAGTATCAGGGCTAGCGGAGAGGGTTCCTACAATGAGCAGTTCTTC
.	TRBJ2-1	12	TRBV29-1	TRBD1	CSAKGSTGEQFF	TGCAGCGCGAAGGGGTCGACAGGGGAGCAGTTCTTC
.	TRBJ2-3	17	TRBV30	TRBD2	CAWSVSRDYPSTDTQYF	TGTGCCTGGAGTGTATCCCGGGACTACCCTAGCACAGATACGCAGTATTTT
.	TRBJ2-7	13	TRBV11-3	TRBD1	CASRRTGDYEQYF	TGTGCCAGCAGACGGACAGGGGACTACGAGCAGTACTTC
.	TRBJ2-7	15	TRBV28	.	CASSRAGGFRHEQYF	TGTGCCAGCAGCCGAGCAGGGGGGTTTAGGCACGAGCAGTACTTC
.	TRBJ2-2	14	TRBV9	.	CASSVGGEAGELFF	TGTGCCAGCAGCGTAGGTGGAGAAGCCGGGGAGCTGTTTTTT
.	TRBJ2-6	15	TRBV4-1	.	CASSQGHSGANVLTF	TGCGCCAGCAGCCAAGGGCACTCTGGGGCCAACGTCCTGACTTTC
.	TRBJ2-7	14	TRBV7-9	.	CASSTDIASYEQYF	TGTGCCAGCAGTACGGACATCGCGTCCTACGAGCAGTACTTC
once	TRBJ2-1	18	TRBV4-1	TRBD2	CASSQGSLAGSFYNEQFF	TGCGCCAGCAGCCAAGGGTCACTAGCGGGGAGTTTTTACAATGAGCAGTTCTTC
.	TRBJ1-1	15	TRBV3-1/TRBV3-2	TRBD1	CASSQENRGETEAFF	TGTGCCAGCAGCCAAGAGAACAGGGGGGAGACTGAAGCTTTCTTT
.	TRBJ2-3	12	TRBV12-3/TRBV12-4	.	CASTLSGDTQYF	TGTGCCAGCACCCTATCCGGTGATACGCAGTATTTT
.	TRBJ2-1	17	TRBV5-4	TRBD2	CASSLILLAGVLGEQFF	TGTGCCAGCAGCCTGATACTGCTAGCGGGAGTCTTGGGTGAGCAGTTCTTC
many	TRBJ2-5	13	TRBV2	.	CASRGRGWETQYF	TGTGCCAGCAGGGGCCGGGGTTGGGAGACCCAGTACTTC